This record covers a single TCR beta chain. Its specificity is not known. MiXCR, applied by TCRdb to the reads, yields one record per CDR3 protein. Of some 130,000 distinct CDR3 sequences detected, 8.8% appear once; the ten largest clones hold about 9.5%. The data originate from a study of T cell repertoires in cytomegalovirus infection. Study context: Evidence of both CMV infection and a matching HLA type came from public TCR beta signatures. Study outcomes and limitations: Of the TCR beta families, the public ones yielded a cumulative frequency that identified carriers of CMV plus the relevant HLA.

The origin of this receptor is a human donor in good health (CMV status not recorded). Some clones in this sample may be carry-over from other donors' samples. Input material: PBMCs.

The CDR3: CSVRLAGTDTQYF. The CDR3 nucleotides read TGCAGCGTCAGACTAGCGGGCACAGATACGCAGTATTTT. The chain is built from TRBV29-1 and TRBJ2-3; 9 positions agree with TRBD2. The CDR3 extends over 13 amino acids. Per the germline V gene, CDR1 is SQVTM and CDR2 is ANQGSEA. Trimming removed 6 bases from V and 1 base from J; junction bases left unmatched: 2.